The 11 T cell receptor beta chains in this list originate from one sample, sequenced in a study of beta chain features in type 1 diabetes listed by TCRdb under 2018. Library prep was done by the immunoSEQ multiplex PCR assay. The entire amount of isolated RNA was reverse transcribed using the High Capacity cDNA Reverse Transcription Kit, so the sequenced TCRB transcripts were expressed ones. TCRdb holds this immuneACCESS table with in-frame rearrangements only. Some clones are missing; in checked studies, unresolved V genes explain under half, and the rest has no known cause. The sample data list some 500,000 clones, and 11% of these were observed just once. Approximately 0.05% of the sample is held by the ten biggest clonotypes. Material for sequencing was naive CD4+ T cells from blood. Sample cell subset or site, as interpreted from the label and publication: true naive CD4+ T cells. The receptors were sampled from a woman aged 18-29 years in good health.

V and J are TRBV28 and TRBJ2-5; 9 bases are a match to TRBD1. The J segment lost 3 bases and the V segment lost 3 bases, leaving 5 bases of the junction unmatched. The CDR3 is 15 amino acids. Germline assignment: CDR1 MDHEN and CDR2 SYDVKM. CDR3 loop: CASSFLRDREETQYF. DNA for the CDR3: TGTGCCAGCAGTTTCCTCCGGGACAGGGAAGAGACCCAGTACTTC.

This clone has a handful of counts. The CDR3 sequence is CASSFPRGLAGLSTDTQYF. Here the CDR3 DNA reads TGTGCCAGCAGCTTTCCCCGGGGACTAGCGGGGCTAAGCACAGATACGCAGTATTTT. V and J are TRBV7-2 and TRBJ2-3, with TRBD2 matching over 13 bases. The CDR3 is made up of 19 amino acids. J gave up 0 bases and V 3 bases, and 9 bases lay outside the gene matches. Germline V CDR1 and CDR2: SGHTA, FQGNSA. The whole variable domain, filled in from reference TRBV7-2 and TRBJ2-3, reads GAGVSQSPSNKVTEKGKDVELRCDPISGHTALYWYRQSLGQGLEFLIYFQGNSAPDKSGLPSDRFSAERTGGSVSTLTIQRTQQEDSAVYLCASSFPRGLAGLSTDTQYFGPGTRLTVL.

This clone was counted between two and nine times. The chain is built from TRBV5-4 and TRBJ2-4; 8 bases line up with TRBD1. Germline trimming cut 5 bases from V and 2 bases from J; bases unmatched to any gene: 12. This CDR3 contains 17 residues. CDR1 SGHNT and CDR2 YYREEE come from the germline V gene (reference sequence). The CDR3 coding sequence is TGTGCCAGCAGGATCAGCCCGACAGGGGTATCCAAAAACATTCAGTACTTC. It is translated as CASRISPTGVSKNIQYF.

Ten or more counts support this clone. The V gene is TRBV29-1, the J gene TRBJ2-1; D possibly corresponds to TRBD2 (6 bases). From germline, CDR1 is SQVTM and CDR2 ANQGSEA. V lost 7 bases, J lost 9 bases, and 19 bases lay in between. CDR3 size: 13 residues. CDR3 DNA: TGCAGCGCCGTGTGGAGGGGTGAGGCTGAGCAGTTCTTC. Translation gives CSAVWRGEAEQFF.

The rearrangement links TRBV30 to TRBJ1-1; D unclear. The CDR3 length is 11 residues. Trimming removed 4 bases from V and 5 bases from J, with 8 bases in between. Germline CDR1 and CDR2: GTSNPN and SVGIG (reference sequence). CDR3 bases: TGTGCCTGGACAGGTTTGACTGAAGCTTTCTTT. Its translation is CAWTGLTEAFF. The entire variable domain, with the rest obtained from reference TRBV30 and TRBJ1-1, is as follows: SQTIHQWPATLVQPVGSPLSLECTVEGTSNPNLYWYRQAAGRGLQLLFYSVGIGQISSEVPQNLSASRPQDRQFILSSKKLLLSDSGFYLCAWTGLTEAFFGQGTRLTVV.

The chain carries TRBV7-2 and TRBJ1-2; no definite D call. The V and J ends lost 0 bases and 4 bases respectively, with 3 bases between them. Germline CDR1 SGHTA, CDR2 FQGNSA. The CDR3 contains 12 residues. CDR3 amino acids: CASSLAVYGYTF. DNA for the CDR3: TGTGCCAGCAGCTTAGCGGTCTATGGCTACACCTTC.

The sample holds a few counts of this clone. This chain uses TRBV7-2 with TRBJ2-3; no clear D. Trimming cost V 2 bases and J 6 bases, with 21 bases left between them. CDR1 is SGHTA and CDR2 is FQGNSA in the germline V gene. CDR3 size: 17 residues. CDR3 protein: CASSLLSTGGLRDTQYF. The CDR3 DNA reads as TGTGCCAGCAGCTTACTTTCTACCGGCGGCCTTCGGGATACGCAGTATTTT.

This clone was seen more than once but under ten times. The V gene is TRBV5-4, the J gene TRBJ1-1; 8 bases are a match to TRBD1. The CDR3 has 13 amino acids. From germline, CDR1 is SGHNT and CDR2 YYREEE (reference sequence). Germline trimming cut 5 bases from V and 6 bases from J; bases unmatched to any gene: 6. The CDR3 loop reads CASSQDRVSEAFF. In DNA form, the CDR3 reads TGTGCCAGCAGTCAGGACAGGGTCTCTGAAGCTTTCTTT.

This clone has only a few counts. V gene TRBV7-2 combines with J gene TRBJ2-5, with TRBD2 matching over 7 bases. The CDR3 runs 14 residues. Germline loops: CDR1 SGHTA, CDR2 FQGNSA. After removal of 5 bases from V and 3 bases from J, the junction contained 6 bases not matched to a gene. In DNA form, the CDR3 reads TGTGCCAGCAGCCCCAGCGGGATAGAAGAGACCCAGTACTTC. Translating gives CASSPSGIEETQYF.

This clone was picked up one time. The chain links TRBV27 to TRBJ2-4, with 8 bases aligning to TRBD1. This CDR3 has 17 residues. V gave up 2 bases and J gave up 1 base; unmatched junction bases: 7. Germline V lookup: CDR1 MNHEY, CDR2 SMNVEV (reference sequence). CDR3 nucleotide sequence: TGTGCCAGCAGTTTACGCTACCAGGGGGCGGCCAAAAACATTCAGTACTTC. Amino acids: CASSLRYQGAAKNIQYF.

Remarks on this clone: This sample includes further DNA sequences coding for the same CDR3. The J gene is TRBJ1-5, the V gene TRBV7-9; D unclear. Looked up from germline, CDR1 is SEHNR and CDR2 is FQNEAQ (reference sequence). CDR3 size: 13 residues. The germline V and J ends were trimmed by 2 bases and 4 bases, with 6 bases remaining between them. Here the CDR3 DNA reads TGTGCCAGCAGCTTAACGGGGAATCAGCCCCAGCATTTT. This sequence encodes CASSLTGNQPQHF.